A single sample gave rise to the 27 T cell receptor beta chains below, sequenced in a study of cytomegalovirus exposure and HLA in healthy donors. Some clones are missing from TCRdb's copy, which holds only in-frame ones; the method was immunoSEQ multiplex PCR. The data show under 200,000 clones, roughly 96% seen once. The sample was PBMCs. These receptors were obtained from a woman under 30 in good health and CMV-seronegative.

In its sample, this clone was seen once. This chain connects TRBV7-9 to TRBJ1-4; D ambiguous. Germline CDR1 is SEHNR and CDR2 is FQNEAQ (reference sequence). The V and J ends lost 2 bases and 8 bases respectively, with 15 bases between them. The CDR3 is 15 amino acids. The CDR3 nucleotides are TGTGCCAGCAGCTTAACTCCGCTTAATCAAGAAAAACTGTTTTTT. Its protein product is CASSLTPLNQEKLFF.

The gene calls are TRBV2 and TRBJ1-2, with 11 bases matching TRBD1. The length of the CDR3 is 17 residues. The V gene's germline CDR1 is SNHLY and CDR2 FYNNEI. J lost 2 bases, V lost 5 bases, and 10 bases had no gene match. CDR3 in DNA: TGTGCCAGCAGTCCTCGGGGACAGGGGGGAGGAAACTATGGCTACACCTTC. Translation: CASSPRGQGGGNYGYTF.

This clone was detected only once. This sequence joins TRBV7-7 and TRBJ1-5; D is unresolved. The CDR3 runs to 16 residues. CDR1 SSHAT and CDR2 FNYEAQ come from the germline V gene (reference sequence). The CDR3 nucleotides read TGTGCACTAGCAGGAGGCACACGGGTCAGCAATCAGCCCCAGCATTTT. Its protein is CALAGGTRVSNQPQHF.

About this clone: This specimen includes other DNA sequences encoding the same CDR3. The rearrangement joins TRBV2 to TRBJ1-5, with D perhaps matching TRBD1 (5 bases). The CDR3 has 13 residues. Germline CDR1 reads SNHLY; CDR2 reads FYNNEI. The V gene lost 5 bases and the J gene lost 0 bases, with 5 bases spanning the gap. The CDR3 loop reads CASSRGSNQPQHF. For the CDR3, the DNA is TGTGCCAGCAGTAGGGGTAGCAATCAGCCCCAGCATTTT.

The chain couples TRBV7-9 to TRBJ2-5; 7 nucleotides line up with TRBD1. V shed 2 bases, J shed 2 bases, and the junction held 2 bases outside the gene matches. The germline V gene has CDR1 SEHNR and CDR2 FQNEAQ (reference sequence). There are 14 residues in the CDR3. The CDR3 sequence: CASSLPGQQETQYF. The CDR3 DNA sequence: TGTGCCAGCAGCTTACCGGGACAGCAAGAGACCCAGTACTTC.

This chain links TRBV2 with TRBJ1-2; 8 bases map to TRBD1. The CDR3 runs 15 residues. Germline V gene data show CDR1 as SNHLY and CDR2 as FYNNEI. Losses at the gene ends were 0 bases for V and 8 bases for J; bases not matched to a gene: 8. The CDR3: CASSEAGQGAGGYTF. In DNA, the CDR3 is TGTGCCAGCAGTGAAGCCGGACAGGGAGCGGGAGGCTACACCTTC.

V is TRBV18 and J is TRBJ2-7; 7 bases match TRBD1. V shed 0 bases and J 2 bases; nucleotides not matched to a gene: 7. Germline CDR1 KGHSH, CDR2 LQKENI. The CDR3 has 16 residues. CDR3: CASSPPSAGGPYEQYF. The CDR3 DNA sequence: TGTGCCAGCTCACCACCTTCGGCAGGGGGTCCCTACGAGCAGTACTTC.

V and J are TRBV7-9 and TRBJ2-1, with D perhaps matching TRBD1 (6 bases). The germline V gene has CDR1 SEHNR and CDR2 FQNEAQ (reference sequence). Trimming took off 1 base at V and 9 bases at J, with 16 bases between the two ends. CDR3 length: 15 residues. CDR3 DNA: TGTGCCAGCAGCTTAGGAGTGACAGGTTTAGCTGAGCAGTTCTTC. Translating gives CASSLGVTGLAEQFF.

The CDR3 loop reads CASSPTGGSGELFF. The CDR3 DNA reads TGCGCCAGCAGCCCCACAGGGGGCTCCGGGGAGCTGTTTTTT. The V and J genes are TRBV5-1 and TRBJ2-2, with TRBD1 identical over 9 bases. CDR3 length equals 14 residues. With 4 bases clipped from V and 6 bases from J, the junction kept 4 bases outside the gene matches. Per germline, CDR1 SGHRS and CDR2 YFSETQ. The variable domain in full, completed from reference TRBV5-1 and TRBJ2-2, reads KAGVTQTPRYLIKTRGQQVTLSCSPISGHRSVSWYQQTPGQGLQFLFEYFSETQRNKGNFPGRFSGRQFSNSRSEMNVSTLELGDSALYLCASSPTGGSGELFFGEGSRLTVL.

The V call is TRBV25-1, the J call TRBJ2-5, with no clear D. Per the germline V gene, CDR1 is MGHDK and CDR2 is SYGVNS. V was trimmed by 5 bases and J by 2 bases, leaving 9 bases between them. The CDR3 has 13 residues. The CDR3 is CASSNRNQETQYF. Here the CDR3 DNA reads TGTGCCAGCAGTAACAGAAATCAAGAGACCCAGTACTTC.

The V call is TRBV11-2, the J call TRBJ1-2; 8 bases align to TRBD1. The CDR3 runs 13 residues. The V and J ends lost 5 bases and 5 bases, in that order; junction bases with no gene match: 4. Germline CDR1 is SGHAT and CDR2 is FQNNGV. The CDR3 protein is CASSPDRGYGYTF. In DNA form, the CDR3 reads TGTGCCAGCAGCCCCGACAGGGGATATGGCTACACCTTC.

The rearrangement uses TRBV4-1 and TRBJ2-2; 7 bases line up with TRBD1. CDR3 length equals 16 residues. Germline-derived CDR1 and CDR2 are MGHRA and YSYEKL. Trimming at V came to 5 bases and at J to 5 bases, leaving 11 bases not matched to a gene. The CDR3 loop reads CASSTRQGSDTGELFF. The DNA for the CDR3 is TGCGCCAGCAGCACAAGACAGGGTTCGGATACCGGGGAGCTGTTTTTT.

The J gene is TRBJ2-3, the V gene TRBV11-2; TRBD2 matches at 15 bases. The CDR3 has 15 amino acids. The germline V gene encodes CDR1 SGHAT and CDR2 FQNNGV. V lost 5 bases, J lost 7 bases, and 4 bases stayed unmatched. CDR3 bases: TGTGCCAGCAGCCGGACTAGCGGGGGGGATTATACGCAGTATTTT. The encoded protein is CASSRTSGGDYTQYF.

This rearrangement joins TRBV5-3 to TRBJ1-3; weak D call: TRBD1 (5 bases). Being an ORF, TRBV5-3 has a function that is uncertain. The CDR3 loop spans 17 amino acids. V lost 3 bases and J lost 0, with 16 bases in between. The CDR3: CARSWGDRENSGNTIYF. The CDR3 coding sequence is TGTGCCAGAAGCTGGGGGGACCGAGAGAACTCTGGAAACACCATATATTTT.

Here the CDR3 reads CAWSRDRGQLGYNEQFF. For the CDR3, the DNA is TGTGCCTGGAGTCGCGACAGGGGGCAGTTGGGGTACAATGAGCAGTTCTTC. This rearrangement joins TRBV30 to TRBJ2-1; 10 bases map to TRBD1. Germline V CDR1 and CDR2: GTSNPN, SVGIG (reference sequence). The J segment lost 4 bases and the V segment lost 2 bases, leaving 11 bases of the junction unmatched. There are 17 residues in the CDR3. The whole variable domain, filled in from reference TRBV30 and TRBJ2-1, reads SQTIHQWPATLVQPVGSPLSLECTVEGTSNPNLYWYRQAAGRGLQLLFYSVGIGQISSEVPQNLSASRPQDRQFILSSKKLLLSDSGFYLCAWSRDRGQLGYNEQFFGPGTRLTVL.

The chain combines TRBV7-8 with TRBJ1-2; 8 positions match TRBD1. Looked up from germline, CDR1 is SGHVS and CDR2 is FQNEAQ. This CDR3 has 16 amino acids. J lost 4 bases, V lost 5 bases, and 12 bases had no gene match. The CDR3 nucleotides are TGTGCCAGCAGCCCGAAAGCCGGGACAGGACCCTATGGCTACACCTTC. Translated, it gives CASSPKAGTGPYGYTF. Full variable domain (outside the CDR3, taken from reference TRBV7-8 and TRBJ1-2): GAGVSQSPRYKVAKRGQDVALRCDPISGHVSLFWYQQALGQGPEFLTYFQNEAQLDKSGLPSDRFFAERPEGSVSTLKIQRTQQEDSAVYLCASSPKAGTGPYGYTFGSGTRLTVV.

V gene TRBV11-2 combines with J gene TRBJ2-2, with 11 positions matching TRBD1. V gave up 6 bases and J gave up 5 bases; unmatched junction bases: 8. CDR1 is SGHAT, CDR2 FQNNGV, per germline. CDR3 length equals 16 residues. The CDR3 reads CASRRPDRGHTGELFF. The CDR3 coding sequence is TGTGCCAGCAGACGACCGGACAGGGGGCATACCGGGGAGCTGTTTTTT.

The CDR3 protein is CASSPATGKYTF. The CDR3 DNA reads as TGTGCCAGCAGTCCGGCTACAGGGAAATACACCTTC. The chain employs TRBV27 and TRBJ1-2; possibly TRBD1 for D (6 bases). The V and J ends lost 5 bases and 11 bases respectively, with 15 bases between them. The CDR3 is 12 amino acids. CDR1 and CDR2 (germline): MNHEY, SMNVEV (reference sequence).

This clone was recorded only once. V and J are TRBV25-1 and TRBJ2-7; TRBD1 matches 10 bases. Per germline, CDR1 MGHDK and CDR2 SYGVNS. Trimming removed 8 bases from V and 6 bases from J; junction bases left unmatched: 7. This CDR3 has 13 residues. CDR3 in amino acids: CASGGTGVSEQYF. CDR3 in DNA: TGTGCCAGCGGTGGGACAGGGGTTTCCGAGCAGTACTTC.

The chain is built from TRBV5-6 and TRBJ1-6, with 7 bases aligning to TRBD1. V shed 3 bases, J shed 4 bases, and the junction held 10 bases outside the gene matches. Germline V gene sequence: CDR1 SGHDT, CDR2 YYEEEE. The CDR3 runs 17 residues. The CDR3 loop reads CASSSTGVNGYNSPLHF. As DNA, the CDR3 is TGTGCCAGCAGCTCAACAGGGGTCAACGGGTATAATTCACCCCTCCACTTT.

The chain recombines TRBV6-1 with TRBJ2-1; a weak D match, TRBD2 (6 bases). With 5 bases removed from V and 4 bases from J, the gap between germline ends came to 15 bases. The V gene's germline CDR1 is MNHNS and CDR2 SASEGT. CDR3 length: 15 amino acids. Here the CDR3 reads CASSRTGTVYNEQFF. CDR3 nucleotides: TGTGCCAGCAGTAGGACCGGGACTGTATACAATGAGCAGTTCTTC.

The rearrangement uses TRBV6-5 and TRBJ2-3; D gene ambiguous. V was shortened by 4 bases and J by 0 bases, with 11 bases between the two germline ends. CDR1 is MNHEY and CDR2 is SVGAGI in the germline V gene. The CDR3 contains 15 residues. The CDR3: CASSSIATSTDTQYF. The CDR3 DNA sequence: TGTGCCAGCAGTTCAATCGCAACTAGCACAGATACGCAGTATTTT.

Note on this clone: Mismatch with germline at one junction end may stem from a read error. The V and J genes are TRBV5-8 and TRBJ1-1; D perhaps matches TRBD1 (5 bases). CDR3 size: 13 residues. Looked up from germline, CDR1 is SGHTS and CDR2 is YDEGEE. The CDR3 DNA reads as TGTGCCAGCAGCTTTGGGCAGGAGGGGCAAGCCTTCTTT. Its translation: CASSFGQEGQAFF.

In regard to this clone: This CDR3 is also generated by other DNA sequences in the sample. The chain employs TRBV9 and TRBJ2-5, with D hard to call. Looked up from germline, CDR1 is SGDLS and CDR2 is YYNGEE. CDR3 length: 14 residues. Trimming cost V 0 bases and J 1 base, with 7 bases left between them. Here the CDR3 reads CASSVGGTQETQYF. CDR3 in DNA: TGTGCCAGCAGCGTAGGCGGCACCCAAGAGACCCAGTACTTC.

CDR3 nucleotide sequence: TGTGCCAGCAGCTCACAGGGCATACAGTGGCAGCCCCAGCATTTT. Translated, it gives CASSSQGIQWQPQHF. The chain links TRBV7-8 to TRBJ1-5; a possible D gene is TRBD1 (6 bases). Trimming removed 4 bases from V and 7 bases from J, with 17 bases in between. Germline lookup yields CDR1 SGHVS and CDR2 FQNEAQ. The CDR3 spans 15 residues.

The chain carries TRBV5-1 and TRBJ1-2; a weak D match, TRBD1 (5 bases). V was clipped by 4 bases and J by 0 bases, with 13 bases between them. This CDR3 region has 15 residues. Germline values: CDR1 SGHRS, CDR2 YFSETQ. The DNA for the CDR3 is TGCGCCAGCAGCCCCGGGGGGGATACTAACTATGGCTACACCTTC. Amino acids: CASSPGGDTNYGYTF. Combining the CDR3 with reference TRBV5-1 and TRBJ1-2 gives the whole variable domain KAGVTQTPRYLIKTRGQQVTLSCSPISGHRSVSWYQQTPGQGLQFLFEYFSETQRNKGNFPGRFSGRQFSNSRSEMNVSTLELGDSALYLCASSPGGDTNYGYTFGSGTRLTVV.

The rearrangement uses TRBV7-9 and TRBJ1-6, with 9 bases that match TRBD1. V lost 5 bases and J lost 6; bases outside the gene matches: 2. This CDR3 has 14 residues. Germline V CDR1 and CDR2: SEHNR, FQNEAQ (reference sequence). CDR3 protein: CASSPQGANSPLHF. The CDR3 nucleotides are TGTGCCAGCAGCCCACAGGGGGCTAATTCACCCCTCCACTTT.